This TCR beta chain appears in the sequencing data of a study of T cells expressing NK-cell markers. Study background: The TCR beta repertoires originated in sorted CD3+CD56+NKG2C+, CD3+CD56+NKG2C- and CD3+CD56-NKG2C+ T cells. Seven of the eight sequenced donors were HCMV-seropositive; one was seronegative.

UMIs accompanied the 5'RACE template switching by which TCR beta cDNA was made. TCRdb reworked the 5' RACE reads into one entry per CDR3 protein, no DNA. In all, the sample yields under 200,000 distinct CDR3 sequences. In the case of this clonotype: Its target is unknown.

Study-wide findings and caveats: Where several donors were concerned, these clonotypes also led the CD3+CD56-NKG2C+ fraction.

Looked up from germline, CDR1 is SQVTM and CDR2 is ANQGSEA. The CDR3 totals 14 residues. The V and J genes are TRBV29-1 and TRBJ1-2; TCRdb outputs TRBD1, but without DNA this stays unchecked. The source of this sequence is a woman aged 18-69 years in good health. The sequenced material came from blood T cells: a sorted CD56 or NKG2C T cell subset, CD4+ or CD8+ T cells, or bulk PBMC T cells (not recorded which). CDR3 sequence: CSVPTGTGVYGYTF.